Detailed here is one T cell receptor beta chain. Its antigen is currently unknown. The data are from a study of shared clonotypes between healthy human individuals. The CDR3 covers 16 residues. The V end was cut by 6 bases, the J end by 5 bases, with 20 bases between. The germline CDR1 and CDR2 sequences are LNHDA and SQIVND (reference sequence). The study's findings and limits: Represented diversity, genetic and exposure-history alike, was limited by few donors.

The repertoire was sequenced with immunoSEQ multiplex PCR; TCRdb's copy has only in-frame clones and lacks some. The sample lists millions of clones, around 90% occurring once. Donors were healthy HIV-negative adults without recently reported acute infections or vaccinations. Every one of the donors was a Caucasian adult that lived in Nashville, Tennessee. V is TRBV19 and J is TRBJ1-5; D is perhaps TRBD1 (6 bases). The TCR was taken from a man aged 18-30 years in good health. Sequencing used naive CD4+ T cells sorted from blood. Specified subset: CD45RA+ positively selected. The CDR3 bases are TGTGCCAGTAGCCCAACCCTCGGACAGACCGATCAGCCCCAGCATTTT. Translation: CASSPTLGQTDQPQHF.